Listed below are T cell receptor beta chains from one sample, sequenced in a study of early T cells in non-severe SARS-CoV-2 infection. MiXCR, run by TCRdb on the 5' RACE reads, gives a single entry per CDR3 protein. The table lists about 48,000 distinct CDR3 sequences, 5.6% of them singletons. The specimen sequenced was whole blood. These receptors all come from an adult who was a healthcare worker with PCR-confirmed SARS-CoV-2 infection or an uninfected control (not recorded which). CDR3s include the opening cysteine and the closing phenylalanine or tryptophan. D genes are given only for firm matches. The size entry is marked missing in some rows and otherwise reads once, few, many or a size class.

CDR3 length,D gene,clone size,V gene,J gene,CDR3 protein,CDR3 DNA
15,TRBD1,many,TRBV6-5,TRBJ1-5,CASSVDRGHWVAQHF,TGTGCCAGCAGTGTCGACAGGGGCCATTGGGTGGCCCAGCATTTT
15,-,many,TRBV12-3/TRBV12-4,TRBJ2-3,CASSLRSTHGDTQYF,TGTGCCAGCAGTTTAAGATCCACCCACGGAGATACGCAGTATTTT
15,-,many,TRBV7-2,TRBJ1-1,CASSPQSGMNTEAFF,TGTGCCAGCAGCCCGCAATCGGGTATGAACACTGAAGCTTTCTTT
15,TRBD1,many,TRBV6-5,TRBJ2-1,CASSFRDRALDEQFF,TGTGCCAGCAGCTTCCGGGACAGGGCCTTGGATGAGCAGTTCTTC
12,-,many,TRBV20-1,TRBJ1-1,CSAPAGAREAFF,TGCAGTGCTCCGGCGGGGGCAAGGGAAGCTTTCTTT
15,-,few,TRBV7-9,TRBJ2-3,CASSEGGGGTDTQYF,TGTGCCAGCTCGGAGGGAGGGGGTGGCACAGATACGCAGTATTTT
16,-,many,TRBV11-2,TRBJ2-3,CASSLDLGQFTDTQYF,TGTGCCAGCAGCTTAGATCTAGGACAGTTCACAGATACGCAGTATTTT
13,-,-,TRBV6-5,TRBJ2-4,CASSYSGADIQYF,TGTGCCAGCAGTTACTCGGGGGCGGACATTCAGTACTTC
16,TRBD1,few,TRBV7-9,TRBJ2-7,CASSTSRDRGQHEQYF,TGTGCCAGCAGCACTAGCCGGGACAGGGGGCAACACGAGCAGTACTTC
16,TRBD2,-,TRBV20-1,TRBJ2-3,CSARGASGETTDTQYF,TGCAGTGCTAGAGGAGCTAGCGGGGAGACCACAGATACGCAGTATTTT
14,-,many,TRBV12-3/TRBV12-4,TRBJ1-1,CASSLGRVGTEAFF,TGTGCCAGCAGTTTGGGTAGGGTTGGCACTGAAGCTTTCTTT
13,-,-,TRBV9,TRBJ2-3,CASSVDGTDTQYF,TGTGCCAGCAGCGTAGACGGCACAGATACGCAGTATTTT
18,TRBD2,medium-sized,TRBV7-2,TRBJ2-6,CASILLLAGGSGANVLTF,TGTGCCAGCATCCTCTTACTAGCGGGAGGCTCTGGGGCCAACGTCCTGACTTTC
11,-,many,TRBV27,TRBJ2-5,CASSTQETQYF,TGTGCCAGCAGTACCCAAGAGACCCAGTACTTC
16,-,-,TRBV7-6,TRBJ2-1,CASSLGGSWGHTEQFF,TGTGCCAGCAGCTTGGGCGGGTCCTGGGGTCATACTGAGCAGTTCTTC
12,-,few,TRBV29-1,TRBJ2-7,CSVAKGTYEQYF,TGCAGCGTTGCGAAGGGGACCTACGAGCAGTACTTC
14,-,many,TRBV7-8,TRBJ1-1,CASSRLTMNTEAFF,TGTGCCAGCAGTCGATTGACCATGAACACTGAAGCTTTCTTT
14,-,many,TRBV6-1,TRBJ1-1,CASSERRVHTEAFF,TGTGCCAGCAGTGAAAGGCGGGTTCACACTGAAGCTTTCTTT
12,-,many,TRBV5-6,TRBJ1-2,CASSLEGDGYTF,TGTGCCAGCAGCTTGGAGGGGGATGGCTACACCTTC
15,TRBD2,many,TRBV7-8,TRBJ2-5,CASRTGTRVLETQYF,TGTGCCAGCAGGACCGGGACTAGAGTCCTGGAGACCCAGTACTTC
16,TRBD1,-,TRBV20-1,TRBJ1-2,CSAPHLGTEGNYGYTF,TGCAGTGCCCCCCACCTCGGGACAGAGGGTAACTATGGCTACACCTTC
13,-,few,TRBV12-3/TRBV12-4,TRBJ2-1,CASSLGSPNEQFF,TGTGCCAGCAGTTTAGGGAGCCCCAATGAGCAGTTCTTC
15,-,many,TRBV21-1,TRBJ1-6,CASSKSARPNSPLHF,TGTGCCAGCAGCAAAAGCGCCCGTCCTAATTCACCCCTCCACTTT
15,-,many,TRBV15,TRBJ2-1,CATSRGAEPYNEQFF,TGTGCCACCAGCAGAGGGGCAGAACCTTACAATGAGCAGTTCTTC
13,-,few,TRBV29-1,TRBJ2-5,CSLSEGAAKTQYF,TGCAGCCTATCGGAGGGGGCTGCAAAGACCCAGTACTTC
13,-,few,TRBV29-1,TRBJ1-1,CSTRVARDTEAFF,TGCAGCACCAGGGTAGCCAGGGACACTGAAGCTTTCTTT
14,-,many,TRBV5-1,TRBJ1-5,CASSLTGMNQPQHF,TGCGCCAGCAGCTTGACAGGCATGAATCAGCCCCAGCATTTT
15,-,many,TRBV20-1,TRBJ1-5,CSAREGSGGNQPQHF,TGCAGTGCTAGAGAGGGCAGTGGAGGCAATCAGCCCCAGCATTTT
10,-,few,TRBV12-3/TRBV12-4,TRBJ1-3,CASNGNTIYF,TGTGCCAGCAATGGAAACACCATATATTTT
13,-,many,TRBV6-2/TRBV6-3,TRBJ2-7,CASSSTGSYEQYF,TGTGCCAGCAGTTCGACAGGTTCCTACGAGCAGTACTTC
12,-,-,TRBV29-1,TRBJ1-4,CSVTEANEKLFF,TGCAGCGTTACAGAAGCTAATGAAAAACTGTTTTTT
14,-,many,TRBV7-9,TRBJ2-7,CASTNGMGVFEQYF,TGTGCCAGCACCAATGGGATGGGGGTCTTTGAGCAGTACTTC
14,-,many,TRBV5-1,TRBJ2-7,CASSLVPGSNEQYF,TGCGCCAGCAGCTTGGTACCCGGATCAAACGAGCAGTACTTC